Given below is one T cell receptor (beta chain) in context. This record comes from a study of vaccination and CD4 T cells after COVID-19. TCRdb fed the PCR reads into MiXCR, producing one record per CDR3 protein. Here the sample spans around 31,000 distinct CDR3 sequences, approximately 49% being singletons. V lost 1 base and J lost 6, with 4 bases in between. The CDR3 runs to 11 residues. Germline V gene sequence: CDR1 SGHDN, CDR2 FVKESK. Time point in this sample: late sampling 161 to 241 days after vaccination in a few convalescent patients. This sample comprised CD4+ T cells from blood, obtained about 7 months after SARS-CoV-2 vaccination. This clonotype originated in a human donor who had recovered from COVID-19. The rearrangement links TRBV14 to TRBJ2-7; D call uncertain. For the CDR3, the DNA is TGTGCCAGCAGCCAAGGGTCCGAGCAGTACTTC. Protein: CASSQGSEQYF.